Below, 17 T cell receptor beta chains from the same sample are listed, as sequenced in a study of cytotoxic CD8 clonotypes in ibrutinib-treated CLL. Assay used: immunoSEQ multiplex PCR; TCRdb lists only in-frame clones, some missing. The table includes over 120,000 clones, 76% detected once. The material was PBMCs, obtained after 24 months of ibrutinib treatment. Every receptor here comes from a human donor with chronic lymphocytic leukemia.

Of note for this clone: Other DNA sequences in the same sample also yield this CDR3. The chain carries TRBV5-1 and TRBJ2-7, with D uncertain. Germline V gene lookup returns CDR1 SGHRS and CDR2 YFSETQ. The CDR3 has 12 residues. Trimming cost V 4 bases and J 0 bases, with 5 bases left between them. CDR3 bases: TGCGCCAGCAGCCTTCCCTCCTACGAGCAGTACTTC. As protein: CASSLPSYEQYF.

The chain combines TRBV28 with TRBJ2-3; D gene uncertain. CDR3 length: 13 residues. The germline V gene encodes CDR1 MDHEN and CDR2 SYDVKM. The germline V and J ends were trimmed by 2 bases and 14 bases, with 17 bases remaining between them. CDR3 protein: CASSLPPIGVRYF. DNA for the CDR3: TGTGCCAGCAGTTTACCCCCCATTGGGGTGAGGTATTTT.

This clone came up once. This rearrangement joins TRBV18 to TRBJ1-2; perhaps TRBD1 as D (6 bases). Germline V gene data show CDR1 as KGHSH and CDR2 as LQKENI. V was clipped by 3 bases and J by 4 bases, with 18 bases between them. This CDR3 is 16 amino acids long. CDR3 coding DNA: TGTGCCAGCTCACCGGGCGGACAGCGTTTCCCCTATGGCTACACCTTC. Translation: CASSPGGQRFPYGYTF. The variable domain in full, with the rest retrieved from reference TRBV18 and TRBJ1-2, is NAGVMQNPRHLVRRRGQEARLRCSPMKGHSHVYWYRQLPEEGLKFMVYLQKENIIDESGMPKERFSAEFPKEGPSILRIQQVVRGDSAAYFCASSPGGQRFPYGYTFGSGTRLTVV.

Only a few counts were recorded for this clone. The V call is TRBV11-3, the J call TRBJ2-7; TRBD2 aligns across 7 bases. The CDR3 runs 15 residues. In germline, CDR1 is SGHNT, CDR2 YENEEA. J gave up 2 bases and V 4 bases, and 8 bases lay outside the gene matches. The CDR3 DNA reads TGTGCCAGCAGCTCCCTCCCTGGGGGGGCCTACGAGCAGTACTTC. Protein sequence: CASSSLPGGAYEQYF.

In nucleotides, the CDR3 is TGTGCCAGCAGCTTGGGGGGGGTTGCTGGAAACACCATATATTTT. This translates into CASSLGGVAGNTIYF. The V call is TRBV5-4, the J call TRBJ1-3; perhaps TRBD1 as D (5 bases). The germline gives CDR1 SGHNT, CDR2 YYREEE (reference sequence). This CDR3 contains 15 residues. V was cut by 0 bases and J by 2 bases, with 9 bases left in between. Full variable domain (remainder filled in from reference TRBV5-4 and TRBJ1-3): ETGVTQSPTHLIKTRGQQVTLRCSSQSGHNTVSWYQQALGQGPQFIFQYYREEENGRGNFPPRFSGLQFPNYSSELNVNALELDDSALYLCASSLGGVAGNTIYFGEGSWLTVV.

This clone was counted a single time. The chain links TRBV28 to TRBJ2-7; 7 bases match TRBD2. Trimming cost V 2 bases and J 6 bases; bases outside gene matches: 4. Germline V gene lookup returns CDR1 MDHEN and CDR2 SYDVKM. This CDR3 spans 13 amino acids. The CDR3 sequence is CASSLPAGVEQYF. CDR3 bases: TGTGCCAGCAGTTTACCGGCGGGGGTCGAGCAGTACTTC.

This clone came up a few times. The chain has TRBV5-1 and TRBJ2-5; TRBD2 matches at 10 bases. V gave up 0 bases and J gave up 1 base; unmatched junction bases: 6. The CDR3 is made up of 17 amino acids. Germline assignment: CDR1 SGHRS and CDR2 YFSETQ. CDR3 amino acids: CASSLGGLALFQETQYF. The DNA for the CDR3 is TGCGCCAGCAGCTTGGGGGGACTAGCGCTTTTCCAAGAGACCCAGTACTTC.

Remarks on this clone: Other DNA sequences from this sample encode an identical CDR3 as well. V is TRBV14 and J is TRBJ2-1; D remains unclear. The CDR3 covers 10 residues. CDR1 SGHDN and CDR2 FVKESK come from the germline V gene. Deletions cut 8 bases from V and 8 bases from J, with 7 bases between. The CDR3, as DNA: TGTGCCAGCGGCCGCGATGAGCAGTTCTTC. The encoded protein is CASGRDEQFF.

The gene calls are TRBV10-3 and TRBJ2-7; the D gene is possibly TRBD1 (8 bases). The V end was cut by 6 bases, the J end by 2 bases, with 17 bases between. The CDR3 contains 15 residues. From germline, CDR1 is ENHRY and CDR2 SYGVKD. The CDR3 is CAIRAGQGGTYEQYF. CDR3 coding DNA: TGTGCCATCAGGGCCGGACAGGGAGGGACCTACGAGCAGTACTTC.

A single count supports this clone. The rearrangement uses TRBV10-1 and TRBJ2-7; no clear D gene. The germline CDR1 and CDR2 sequences are WNHNN and SYGVQD (reference sequence). CDR3 size: 12 residues. The germline V and J ends were trimmed by 11 bases and 4 bases, with 15 bases remaining between them. The CDR3, as DNA: TGCGCCTCCCCGGAGTGGCGGTACGAGCAGTACTTC. This codes for CASPEWRYEQYF.

This clone was seen a few times. The rearrangement links TRBV28 to TRBJ2-2; tentatively, D is TRBD2 (6 bases). Looked up from germline, CDR1 is MDHEN and CDR2 is SYDVKM. V was pared by 3 bases and J by 5 bases, with 16 bases between. This CDR3 contains 16 residues. The CDR3 loop is CASSFPRGWATGELFF. The CDR3 region has the DNA TGTGCCAGCAGTTTCCCCCGGGGGTGGGCGACCGGGGAGCTGTTTTTT.

This clone was seen only once. This chain links TRBV5-1 with TRBJ1-3, with TRBD1 identical over 12 bases. V lost 4 bases, J lost 1 base, and 3 bases stayed unmatched. The germline V gene encodes CDR1 SGHRS and CDR2 YFSETQ. CDR3 length equals 16 residues. CDR3 loop: CASSPGQGASGNTIYF. DNA of the CDR3: TGCGCCAGCAGCCCGGGACAGGGGGCTTCTGGAAACACCATATATTTT.

This clone was seen a handful of times. V and J are TRBV7-8 and TRBJ2-3, with a weak D call TRBD2 (5 bases). CDR1 is SGHVS, CDR2 FQNEAQ, per germline. The V gene lost 3 bases and the J gene lost 4 bases, with 20 bases spanning the gap. CDR3 length equals 17 residues. The CDR3: CASSFAALGGSADTQYF. The CDR3 nucleotides read TGTGCCAGCAGCTTCGCCGCGCTGGGCGGGTCGGCAGATACGCAGTATTTT.

The chain carries TRBV2 and TRBJ2-3; D may be TRBD1 (5 bases). Germline V gene lookup returns CDR1 SNHLY and CDR2 FYNNEI. V lost 4 bases and J lost 0, with 11 bases in between. This CDR3 has 15 amino acids. Written as DNA, the CDR3 is TGTGCCAGCAGTGCGAGGACAACTAGCACAGATACGCAGTATTTT. It specifies CASSARTTSTDTQYF.

V and J are TRBV7-9 and TRBJ2-7; D assignment may be TRBD1 or TRBD2 (5 bases each). The CDR3 length is 14 residues. The germline V gene has CDR1 SEHNR and CDR2 FQNEAQ (reference sequence). Trimming removed 3 bases from V and 7 bases from J, with 16 bases in between. CDR3 nucleotide sequence: TGTGCCAGCAGCTTGCCAGGGACCCTCGGGGAGCAGTACTTC. Its protein is CASSLPGTLGEQYF. The whole variable domain, remainder taken from reference TRBV7-9 and TRBJ2-7, is DTGVSQNPRHKITKRGQNVTFRCDPISEHNRLYWYRQTLGQGPEFLTYFQNEAQLEKSRLLSDRFSAERPKGSFSTLEIQRTEQGDSAMYLCASSLPGTLGEQYFGPGTRLTVT.

The rearrangement joins TRBV11-1 to TRBJ2-5; 12 bases match TRBD2. CDR1 is SGHAT and CDR2 is FQDESV in the germline V gene (reference sequence). This CDR3 is built from 18 residues. J was trimmed by 3 bases and V by 5 bases; bases with no gene match: 13. The chain's CDR3 is CASSTRLAGAPGKETQYF. DNA for the CDR3: TGTGCCAGCAGCACTCGACTAGCGGGGGCCCCGGGAAAAGAGACCCAGTACTTC.

The CDR3 sequence: CASSLSEKLFF. CDR3 nucleotide sequence: TGTGCCAGCAGTTTGAGCGAAAAACTGTTTTTT. V gene TRBV28 combines with J gene TRBJ1-4; D gene unclear. Looked up from germline, CDR1 is MDHEN and CDR2 is SYDVKM. V lost 3 bases and J 8 bases, leaving 4 bases between the germline ends. This CDR3 contains 11 residues. The variable domain in full, with the rest retrieved from reference TRBV28 and TRBJ1-4, is DVKVTQSSRYLVKRTGEKVFLECVQDMDHENMFWYRQDPGLGLRLIYFSYDVKMKEKGDIPEGYSVSREKKERFSLILESASTNQTSMYLCASSLSEKLFFGSGTQLSVL.